The 22 T cell receptor beta chains given below trace back to one sample, sequenced in a study of T cell changes during pregnancy in multiple sclerosis. The repertoire was sequenced with immunoSEQ multiplex PCR; TCRdb's copy has only in-frame clones and lacks some. Of around 33,000 clones in the sample, roughly nine tenths are singletons; the top ten hold less than 6.5%. The sequences come from peripheral blood, collected in the third trimester of pregnancy. The source is a female donor in good health, enrolled as a control in a pregnancy study.

With regard to this clone: Sequence at one end of the junction differs from germline and may be a read error. V and J are TRBV4-3 and TRBJ1-1; 7 bases match TRBD1. Germline V gene sequence: CDR1 LGHNA, CDR2 YSLEER. This CDR3 region has 16 residues. The CDR3 loop reads CASSQEQGQLTAEAFF. The CDR3 DNA follows: TGCGCCAGCAGTCAAGAGCAGGGACAGCTTACCGCTGAAGCTTTCTTT.

The chain couples TRBV18 to TRBJ2-1; 10 bases match TRBD2. The CDR3 totals 14 residues. Germline-derived CDR1 and CDR2 are KGHSH and LQKENI. The V and J ends lost 3 bases and 8 bases, in that order; junction bases with no gene match: 4. This chain's CDR3 is CASSPASGSDEQFF. The CDR3 region has the DNA TGTGCCAGCTCACCGGCTAGCGGGAGCGATGAGCAGTTCTTC.

The chain is built from TRBV4-1 and TRBJ2-7; 9 bases are shared with TRBD1. CDR3 length: 17 residues. Germline CDR1 MGHRA, CDR2 YSYEKL. Losses at the gene ends were 2 bases for V and 5 bases for J; bases not matched to a gene: 13. The CDR3 sequence: CASSQNSAGTGLNEQYF. CDR3 sequence (DNA): TGCGCCAGCAGCCAAAACTCGGCTGGGACAGGGTTAAACGAGCAGTACTTC.

This rearrangement joins TRBV5-1 to TRBJ2-2; D is perhaps TRBD2 (7 bases). The length of the CDR3 is 14 residues. V was trimmed by 1 base and J by 11 bases, leaving 15 bases between them. CDR1 SGHRS and CDR2 YFSETQ come from the germline V gene. The CDR3 DNA reads as TGCGCCAGCAGCTTGTCCGGGGGGCCGCGTGAGCTGTTTTTT. This codes for CASSLSGGPRELFF.

This clone has a single count. DNA of the CDR3: TGTGCCAGCAGCGGACTAGCGGGGGGCAGAGAGACCCAGTACTTC. Translated: CASSGLAGGRETQYF. This chain links TRBV9 with TRBJ2-5, with 13 bases fitting TRBD2. Germline V lookup: CDR1 SGDLS, CDR2 YYNGEE. The V segment lost 3 bases and the J segment 4 bases; nucleotides outside the gene matches: 3. This CDR3 spans 15 amino acids. The whole variable domain, filled in from reference TRBV9 and TRBJ2-5, reads DSGVTQTPKHLITATGQRVTLRCSPRSGDLSVYWYQQSLDQGLQFLIQYYNGEERAKGNILERFSAQQFPDLHSELNLSSLELGDSALYFCASSGLAGGRETQYFGPGTRLLVL.

V usage is TRBV27 and J usage is TRBJ2-5, with D possibly matching TRBD2 (7 bases). This CDR3 region has 16 residues. V dropped 3 bases and J dropped 2 bases, with 16 bases sitting between them. Germline lookup yields CDR1 MNHEY and CDR2 SMNVEV (reference sequence). The CDR3 protein is CASSFFLGGPQETQYF. CDR3 in DNA: TGTGCCAGCAGTTTTTTTTTGGGGGGGCCACAAGAGACCCAGTACTTC.

The chain has TRBV4-3 and TRBJ2-3, with D perhaps matching TRBD2 (5 bases). The CDR3 is 15 amino acids. CDR1 and CDR2 (germline): LGHNA, YSLEER. Trimming removed 2 bases at V and 2 bases at J, with 11 bases between. The CDR3 sequence is CASSQSTIITDTQYF. In DNA, the CDR3 is TGCGCCAGCAGCCAATCGACTATTATCACAGATACGCAGTATTTT.

The chain joins TRBV28 to TRBJ2-5; TRBD2 is a possible D gene (5 bases). The V gene's germline CDR1 is MDHEN and CDR2 SYDVKM. The CDR3 sequence is 13 residues long. Trimming removed 6 bases from V and 7 bases from J, with 15 bases in between. CDR3: CASRGGGSGTQYF. The CDR3, as DNA: TGTGCCAGCAGAGGAGGCGGGTCTGGGACCCAGTACTTC.

The chain carries TRBV7-2 and TRBJ2-1; 10 nucleotides match TRBD2. The CDR3 extends over 16 amino acids. J was trimmed by 7 bases and V by 1 base; bases with no gene match: 7. From germline, CDR1 is SGHTA and CDR2 FQGNSA. The CDR3 spells CASSLVRASGRNEQFF. CDR3 sequence (DNA): TGTGCCAGCAGCTTAGTACGCGCTAGCGGGAGAAATGAGCAGTTCTTC. Drawing the rest from reference TRBV7-2 and TRBJ2-1, the complete variable domain is GAGVSQSPSNKVTEKGKDVELRCDPISGHTALYWYRQSLGQGLEFLIYFQGNSAPDKSGLPSDRFSAERTGGSVSTLTIQRTQQEDSAVYLCASSLVRASGRNEQFFGPGTRLTVL.

This clone was counted once. The rearrangement uses TRBV5-1 and TRBJ2-7; 11 bases are a match to TRBD2. The V gene end was trimmed by 0 bases and the J gene end by 0 bases; junction bases not matched to a gene: 5. Germline values: CDR1 SGHRS, CDR2 YFSETQ. The CDR3 has 17 amino acids. CDR3 sequence: CASSLDFGLAGSYEQYF. The DNA for the CDR3 is TGCGCCAGCAGCTTGGATTTTGGACTAGCGGGCTCCTACGAGCAGTACTTC.

The chain links TRBV30 to TRBJ2-1, with D maybe TRBD2 (5 bases). The germline gives CDR1 GTSNPN, CDR2 SVGIG (reference sequence). Trimming left V 3 bases short and J 4 bases short, with 13 bases between. The CDR3 extends over 14 amino acids. The DNA of the CDR3 is TGTGCCTGGAGGGTTGGCGGGCAGTACAATGAGCAGTTCTTC. This codes for CAWRVGGQYNEQFF.

The rearrangement links TRBV9 to TRBJ1-4, with D tentatively TRBD1 (6 bases). Germline-derived CDR1 and CDR2 are SGDLS and YYNGEE. V lost 2 bases and J 4 bases, leaving 12 bases between the germline ends. This CDR3 is 15 amino acids long. In DNA, the CDR3 is TGTGCCAGCAGCGTCTCAGGGGCCTATAATGAAAAACTGTTTTTT. Encoded protein: CASSVSGAYNEKLFF.

The V call is TRBV18, the J call TRBJ2-5, with D possibly TRBD2 on 5 matching bases. This CDR3 contains 14 residues. The germline gives CDR1 KGHSH, CDR2 LQKENI. V gave up 0 bases and J gave up 5 bases, with 10 bases separating them. CDR3 nucleotide sequence: TGTGCCAGCTCACCACCCGGTAGGACTGAGACCCAGTACTTC. It codes for CASSPPGRTETQYF.

The rearrangement uses TRBV7-6 and TRBJ2-6, with D uncertain. CDR3 size: 15 residues. CDR1 and CDR2 from the germline V gene are SGHVS and FNYEAQ. V dropped 4 bases and J dropped 0 bases, with 7 bases sitting between them. This CDR3 is CASSSQISGANVLTF. DNA of the CDR3: TGTGCCAGCAGCTCACAGATCTCTGGGGCCAACGTCCTGACTTTC.

The CDR3 protein is CASSDGETSGYNEQFF. The CDR3 DNA is TGTGCCAGCAGTGACGGGGAGACTAGCGGCTACAATGAGCAGTTCTTC. V gene TRBV6-4 combines with J gene TRBJ2-1; 9 bases line up with TRBD2. With 2 bases clipped from V and 3 bases from J, the junction kept 5 bases outside the gene matches. This CDR3 has 16 amino acids. CDR1 and CDR2 (germline): MRHNA, SNTAGT.

This clone was seen only once. The chain couples TRBV30 to TRBJ1-2; 8 nucleotides align to TRBD1. The CDR3 loop spans 13 amino acids. Germline loops: CDR1 GTSNPN, CDR2 SVGIG (reference sequence). After removal of 3 bases from V and 3 bases from J, the junction contained 3 bases not matched to a gene. In DNA form, the CDR3 reads TGTGCCTGGAGAACGGACAGGGACTATGGCTACACCTTC. It is translated as CAWRTDRDYGYTF.

The chain uses TRBV14 and TRBJ1-1; 8 nucleotides match TRBD1. Trimming removed 2 bases from V and 0 bases from J; junction bases left unmatched: 2. Germline-derived CDR1 and CDR2 are SGHDN and FVKESK. This CDR3 has 15 residues. The CDR3 loop reads CASSQRTGMNTEAFF. As DNA, the CDR3 is TGTGCCAGCAGCCAAAGGACAGGGATGAACACTGAAGCTTTCTTT.

The chain links TRBV27 to TRBJ2-1; D call uncertain. Per the germline V gene, CDR1 is MNHEY and CDR2 is SMNVEV (reference sequence). Trimming stripped 0 bases from V and 6 bases from J, with 9 bases between. The CDR3 length is 14 residues. The CDR3, as DNA: TGTGCCAGCAGTTTATCGGAGTTATCCAATGAGCAGTTCTTC. Its translation is CASSLSELSNEQFF.

V gene TRBV28 combines with J gene TRBJ2-7, with D hard to call. The CDR3 length is 11 residues. V lost 6 bases and J lost 4, with 7 bases in between. Germline lookup yields CDR1 MDHEN and CDR2 SYDVKM. The CDR3 here is CASSQRYEQYF. DNA of the CDR3: TGTGCCAGCAGCCAGAGGTACGAGCAGTACTTC.

The chain combines TRBV28 with TRBJ2-5, with 11 bases that match TRBD2. The V gene's germline CDR1 is MDHEN and CDR2 SYDVKM. V lost 5 bases to trimming and J lost 4 bases; unmatched junction nucleotides: 12. The CDR3 has 17 residues. CDR3 nucleotides: TGTGCCAGCAGTAGACCTACTAGCGGGAGTGGGCGAGAGACCCAGTACTTC. Its translation: CASSRPTSGSGRETQYF.

The chain has TRBV10-3 and TRBJ2-4; D unresolved. Germline V CDR1 and CDR2: ENHRY, SYGVKD. The CDR3 covers 17 residues. Trimming left V 0 bases short and J 6 bases short, with 18 bases between. CDR3 nucleotides: TGTGCCATCAGTGAGTCGATTTTGAGGTCCGAAGGAAACATTCAGTACTTC. Encoded protein: CAISESILRSEGNIQYF.

The rearrangement joins TRBV10-3 to TRBJ1-1; D is possibly TRBD1 (5 bases). The CDR3 extends over 13 amino acids. Per the germline V gene, CDR1 is ENHRY and CDR2 is SYGVKD. V shed 8 bases and J shed 4 bases, with 14 bases lying between them. CDR3 region: CAIEAGEGTEAFF. The CDR3 DNA reads TGTGCCATCGAGGCGGGGGAAGGCACTGAAGCTTTCTTT.